This TCR beta chain was identified during a study of blood T cell repertoires in COVID-19. Background on the study: The United States, Italy and Spain supplied acute and convalescent COVID-19 samples. PBMCs, B-cell-depleted T cells, or T cells were the source of the cDNA or gDNA that made up the material.

The data were produced by immunoSEQ multiplex PCR, yet TCRdb's version contains in-frame clones alone and is incomplete. The sample lists 300,000 to 400,000 clones; roughly 86% were seen once. This clone was counted at least ten times. Trimming left V 5 bases short and J 0 bases short, with 5 bases between. CDR3 length: 13 residues. The germline CDR1 and CDR2 sequences are SGHVS and FQNEAQ. This TCR came from a woman aged 65 to 85 with COVID-19, enrolled during active disease. The chain links TRBV7-8 to TRBJ2-1; D unresolved. Source material: peripheral blood. This CDR3 reads CASSPNSYNEQFF. In nucleotides, the CDR3 is TGTGCCAGCAGCCCTAACTCCTACAATGAGCAGTTCTTC.